This T cell receptor (beta chain) was obtained from a study of CD8+CD57+ T cells in acquired aplastic anemia. Study-level information: Mean yield of DNA from sorted CD4+ and CD8+ cells was 3 to 3.5 ug.

In the case of this clonotype: Antigen: not known.

Patients chosen for sequencing had CD8+CD57+ cells that had expanded, as shown by flow cytometry. Patients uniformly had severe acquired aplastic anemia. Sampling of blood occurred while the patients had still received no therapy. The CDR3 consists of 16 residues. Trimming cost V 4 bases and J 3 bases; bases outside gene matches: 4. The germline CDR1 and CDR2 sequences are KGHDR and SFDVKD. Study-wide findings and caveats: Patients shared some 30 CD8+ CDR3 sequences with controls.

Genomic DNA provided the template from which TCR beta VDJ and CDR3 profiles were obtained. MiXCR, applied by TCRdb to the reads, yields one record per CDR3 protein. The data contain about 160,000 distinct CDR3 sequences, around half of them seen just once; the ten biggest clones take up approximately 3%. This rearrangement joins TRBV24-1 to TRBJ2-2; 10 bases map to TRBD1. This sequence was found in a human donor with aplastic anemia. Sequencing was performed on sorted CD4+, CD8+, or CD8+CD57+ T cells (not recorded which) from PBMCs. The CDR3 region is CATSDPGTGDTGELFF. DNA for the CDR3: TGTGCCACCAGTGACCCTGGGACAGGGGACACCGGGGAGCTGTTTTTT.